This T cell receptor (beta chain) is drawn from a study of molecular identifiers for immune sequencing clone quantification. The CDR3 runs 15 residues. Trimming took off 3 bases at V and 1 base at J, with 11 bases between the two ends. TCRdb reanalysed the PCR reads using MiXCR and keeps one entry per CDR3 protein. The sample includes 8,500 to 11,000 distinct CDR3 sequences, about a sixth of them seen just once. V usage is TRBV12-3 or TRBV12-4 and J usage is TRBJ2-3, with D perhaps TRBD1 (6 bases). Material: naive CD8+ T cells from blood, with Jurkat cell RNA spiked in. Documented subset: FACS-sorted CD8+CD4-CCR7+CD45RA+ naive T cells. This receptor was obtained from a human donor in good health. Some libraries in this study had Jurkat cell RNA spiked in. The CDR3 sequence: CASSFLEGGTDTQYF. For the CDR3, the DNA is TGTGCCAGCAGTTTTCTAGAGGGGGGCACAGATACGCAGTATTTT.